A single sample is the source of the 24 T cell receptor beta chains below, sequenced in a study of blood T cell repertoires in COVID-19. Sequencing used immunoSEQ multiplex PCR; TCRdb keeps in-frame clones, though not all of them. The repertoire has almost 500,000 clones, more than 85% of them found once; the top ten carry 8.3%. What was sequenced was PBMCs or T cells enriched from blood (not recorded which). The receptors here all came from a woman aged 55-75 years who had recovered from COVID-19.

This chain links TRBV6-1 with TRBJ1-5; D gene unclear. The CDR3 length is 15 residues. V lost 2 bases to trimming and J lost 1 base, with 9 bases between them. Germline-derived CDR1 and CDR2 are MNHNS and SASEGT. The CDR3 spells CASSELWRSNQPQHF. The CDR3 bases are TGTGCCAGCAGTGAATTGTGGAGGAGCAATCAGCCCCAGCATTTT.

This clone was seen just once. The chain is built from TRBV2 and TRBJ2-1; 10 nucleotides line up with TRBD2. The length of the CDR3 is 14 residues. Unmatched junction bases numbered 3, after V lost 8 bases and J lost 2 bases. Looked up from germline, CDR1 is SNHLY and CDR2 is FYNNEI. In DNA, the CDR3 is TGTGCCAGCGAAAGCGGGGGGGCCTACAATGAGCAGTTCTTC. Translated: CASESGGAYNEQFF.

The CDR3 loop reads CASSLAGQEGEQFF. DNA of the CDR3: TGTGCCAGCAGCTTAGCGGGACAGGAGGGTGAGCAGTTCTTC. The chain uses TRBV7-9 and TRBJ2-1; 8 bases agree with TRBD1. The CDR3 loop spans 14 amino acids. CDR1 is SEHNR, CDR2 FQNEAQ, per germline (reference sequence). V lost 0 bases, J lost 9 bases, and 4 bases stayed unmatched.

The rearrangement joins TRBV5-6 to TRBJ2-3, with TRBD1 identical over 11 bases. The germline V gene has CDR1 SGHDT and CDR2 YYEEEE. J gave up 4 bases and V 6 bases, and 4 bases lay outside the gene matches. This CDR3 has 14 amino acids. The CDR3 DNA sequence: TGTGCCAGCAACACGGGACAGGGGGCAGATACGCAGTATTTT. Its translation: CASNTGQGADTQYF.

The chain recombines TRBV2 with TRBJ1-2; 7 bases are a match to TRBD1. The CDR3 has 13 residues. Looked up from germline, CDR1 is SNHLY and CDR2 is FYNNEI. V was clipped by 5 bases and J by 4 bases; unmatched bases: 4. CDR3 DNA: TGTGCCAGCAGTACCACAGGGGCCTATGGCTACACCTTC. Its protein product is CASSTTGAYGYTF.

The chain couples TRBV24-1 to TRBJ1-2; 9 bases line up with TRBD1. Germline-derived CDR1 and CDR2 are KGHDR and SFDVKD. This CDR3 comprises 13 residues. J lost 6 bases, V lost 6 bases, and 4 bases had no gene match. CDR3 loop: CATSNRGQDGYTF. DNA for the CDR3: TGTGCCACCAGTAACAGGGGGCAGGATGGCTACACCTTC.

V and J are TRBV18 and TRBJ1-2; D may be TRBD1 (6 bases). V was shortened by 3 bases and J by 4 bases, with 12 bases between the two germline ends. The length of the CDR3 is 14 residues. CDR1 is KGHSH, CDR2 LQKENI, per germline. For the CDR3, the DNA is TGTGCCAGCTCACCGGCACAGGGCAGCTATGGCTACACCTTC. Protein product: CASSPAQGSYGYTF.

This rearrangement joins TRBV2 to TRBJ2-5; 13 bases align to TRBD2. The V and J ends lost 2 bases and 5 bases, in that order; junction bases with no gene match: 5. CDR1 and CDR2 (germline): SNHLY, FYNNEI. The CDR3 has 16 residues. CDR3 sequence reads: CASSETSGGARETQYF. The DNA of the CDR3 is TGTGCCAGCAGTGAAACTAGCGGGGGGGCCCGGGAGACCCAGTACTTC.

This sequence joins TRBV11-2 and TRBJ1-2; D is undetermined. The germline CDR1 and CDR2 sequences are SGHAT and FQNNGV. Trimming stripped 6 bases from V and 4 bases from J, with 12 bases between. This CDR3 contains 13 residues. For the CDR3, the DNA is TGTGCCAGCAGTAAACCGGCGGGCTATGGCTACACCTTC. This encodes CASSKPAGYGYTF.

CDR3 nucleotide sequence: TGTGCCAGCAGCGGAACCGGCCACCTAATCGGGGATACGCAGTATTTT. Its protein is CASSGTGHLIGDTQYF. V usage is TRBV3-1 (or the pseudogene TRBV3-2) and J usage is TRBJ2-3; D remains unclear. This CDR3 comprises 16 residues. Germline-derived CDR1 and CDR2 are LGHDT and YNNKEL (reference sequence). V lost 5 bases and J 6 bases, leaving 21 bases between the germline ends.

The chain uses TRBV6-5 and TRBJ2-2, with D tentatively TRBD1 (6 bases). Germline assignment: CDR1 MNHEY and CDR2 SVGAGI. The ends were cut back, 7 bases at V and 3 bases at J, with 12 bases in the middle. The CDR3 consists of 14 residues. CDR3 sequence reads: CASNRARDTGELFF. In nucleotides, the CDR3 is TGTGCCAGCAACAGGGCGCGAGACACCGGGGAGCTGTTTTTT.

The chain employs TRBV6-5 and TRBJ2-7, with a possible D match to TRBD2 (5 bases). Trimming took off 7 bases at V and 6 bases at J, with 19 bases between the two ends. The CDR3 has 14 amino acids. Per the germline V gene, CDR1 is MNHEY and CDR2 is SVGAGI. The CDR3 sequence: CASNKPGSSGEQYF. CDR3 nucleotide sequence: TGTGCCAGCAATAAACCGGGATCATCGGGCGAGCAGTACTTC.

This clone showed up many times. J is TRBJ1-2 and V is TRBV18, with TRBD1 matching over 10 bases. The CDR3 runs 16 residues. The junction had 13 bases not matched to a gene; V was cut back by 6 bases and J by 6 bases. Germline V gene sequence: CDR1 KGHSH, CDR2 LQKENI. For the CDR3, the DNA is TGTGCCAGCTCCCCGACAGGGGGCTCTTTCAGAAATGGCTACACCTTC. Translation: CASSPTGGSFRNGYTF.

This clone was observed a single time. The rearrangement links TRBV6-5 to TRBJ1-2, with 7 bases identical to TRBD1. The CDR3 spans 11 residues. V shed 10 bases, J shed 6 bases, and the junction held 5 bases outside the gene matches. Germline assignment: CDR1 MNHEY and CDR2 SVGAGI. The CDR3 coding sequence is TGTGCCACCACAGGGGCGGATGGCTACACCTTC. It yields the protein CATTGADGYTF.

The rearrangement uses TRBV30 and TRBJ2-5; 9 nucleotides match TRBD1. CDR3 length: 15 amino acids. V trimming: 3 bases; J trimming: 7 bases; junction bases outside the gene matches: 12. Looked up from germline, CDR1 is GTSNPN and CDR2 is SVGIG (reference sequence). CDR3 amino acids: CAWSLGQGDFGTQYF. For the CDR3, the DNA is TGTGCCTGGAGCTTGGGACAGGGTGATTTTGGGACCCAGTACTTC.

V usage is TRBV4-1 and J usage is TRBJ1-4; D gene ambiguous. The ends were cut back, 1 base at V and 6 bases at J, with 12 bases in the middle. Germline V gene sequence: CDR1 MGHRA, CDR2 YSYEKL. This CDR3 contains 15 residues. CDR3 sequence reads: CASSQVREGDEKLFF. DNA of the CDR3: TGCGCCAGCAGCCAAGTCCGGGAGGGTGATGAAAAACTGTTTTTT.

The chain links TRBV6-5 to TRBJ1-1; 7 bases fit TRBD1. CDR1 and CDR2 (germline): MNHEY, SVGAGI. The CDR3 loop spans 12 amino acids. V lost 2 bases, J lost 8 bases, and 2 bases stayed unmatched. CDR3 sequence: CASSYTTGEAFF. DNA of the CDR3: TGTGCCAGCAGTTACACGACAGGGGAAGCTTTCTTT.

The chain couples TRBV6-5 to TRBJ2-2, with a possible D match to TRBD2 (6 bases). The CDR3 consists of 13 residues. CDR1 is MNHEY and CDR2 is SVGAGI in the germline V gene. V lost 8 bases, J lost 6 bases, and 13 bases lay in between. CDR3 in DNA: TGTGCCAGCCTTGGATCGGGAGCCGGGGAGCTGTTTTTT. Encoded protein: CASLGSGAGELFF.

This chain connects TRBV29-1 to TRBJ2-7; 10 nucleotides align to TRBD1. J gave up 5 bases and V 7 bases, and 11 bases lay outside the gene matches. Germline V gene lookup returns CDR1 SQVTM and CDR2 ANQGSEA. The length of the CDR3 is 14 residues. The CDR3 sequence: CSAARQGAVDEQYF. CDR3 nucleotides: TGCAGCGCTGCACGACAGGGGGCTGTAGACGAGCAGTACTTC.

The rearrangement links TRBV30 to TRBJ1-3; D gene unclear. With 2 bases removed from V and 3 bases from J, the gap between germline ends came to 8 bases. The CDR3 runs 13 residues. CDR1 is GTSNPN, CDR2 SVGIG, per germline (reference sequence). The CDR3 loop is CAWSLSRGNTIYF. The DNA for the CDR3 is TGTGCCTGGAGTTTAAGCCGTGGAAACACCATATATTTT.

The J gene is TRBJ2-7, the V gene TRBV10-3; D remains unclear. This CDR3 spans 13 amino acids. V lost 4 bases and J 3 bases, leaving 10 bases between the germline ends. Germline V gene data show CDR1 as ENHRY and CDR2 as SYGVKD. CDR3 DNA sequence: TGTGCCATCAGTGGCCTGGCGGACTACGAGCAGTACTTC. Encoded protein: CAISGLADYEQYF.

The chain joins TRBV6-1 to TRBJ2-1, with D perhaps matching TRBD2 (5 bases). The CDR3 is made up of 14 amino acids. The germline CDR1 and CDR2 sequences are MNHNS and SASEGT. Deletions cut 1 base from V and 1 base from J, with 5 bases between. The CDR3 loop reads CASSEGGSYNEQFF. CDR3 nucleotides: TGTGCCAGCAGTGAAGGAGGGTCCTACAATGAGCAGTTCTTC.

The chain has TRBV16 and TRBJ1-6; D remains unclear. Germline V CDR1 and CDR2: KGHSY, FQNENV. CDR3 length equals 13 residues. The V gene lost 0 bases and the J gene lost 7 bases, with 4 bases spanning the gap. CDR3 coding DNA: TGTGCCAGCAGCCAATCGGCAAATTCACCCCTCCACTTT. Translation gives CASSQSANSPLHF.

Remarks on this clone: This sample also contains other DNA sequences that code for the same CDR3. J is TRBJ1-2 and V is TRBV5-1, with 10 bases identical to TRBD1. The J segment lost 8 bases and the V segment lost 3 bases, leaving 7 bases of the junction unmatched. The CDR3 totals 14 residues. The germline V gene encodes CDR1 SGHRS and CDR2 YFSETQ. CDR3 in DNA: TGCGCCAGCAGCTCGACCGGGACAGGGGACGGCTACACCTTC. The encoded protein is CASSSTGTGDGYTF.